These T cell receptor beta chains were read from a single sample in a study of shared clonotypes between healthy human individuals. Produced via immunoSEQ multiplex PCR; TCRdb's table is partial and in-frame only. Of about 1.1 million clones listed, roughly 77% were seen once; the top ten hold more than 0.85%. The sample consisted of memory CD4+ T cells from PBMCs. The receptors here all came from a man between 18 and 29 years old in good health. Some clones in this sample may be carry-over from other donors' samples. CDR3s include the opening cysteine and the closing phenylalanine or tryptophan. Each record gives: D gene, J gene, clone size, V gene, CDR3 DNA, CDR3 protein. The D gene is left open where the match is weak. Expanded clones are given a class, and other clones once, few, many or no size at all.

-	TRBJ1-6	few	TRBV27	TGTGCCAGCACACAGGACCCGAGAGGAAGTTCACCCCTCCACTTT	CASTQDPRGSSPLHF
TRBD1	TRBJ1-6	-	TRBV5-1	TGCGCCAGCAGCTCACAGATCGACAGGGGGGACCTCCACTTT	CASSSQIDRGDLHF
-	TRBJ2-5	-	TRBV2	TGTGCCAGCAGTGAGAGCCAGGGGAAAGAGACCCAGTACTTC	CASSESQGKETQYF
TRBD2	TRBJ2-2	many	TRBV9	TGTGCCAGCAGCGTGGCGGGTCTAGCGGGAGGCACCGGGGAGCTGTTTTTT	CASSVAGLAGGTGELFF
-	TRBJ2-7	-	TRBV28	TGTGCCAGCAGTTTGACTTCCTACGAGCAGTACTTC	CASSLTSYEQYF
-	TRBJ1-5	-	TRBV30	TGTGCCTGGAGTGCAGGGGTCTGGAAAGGCAATCAGCCCCAGCATTTT	CAWSAGVWKGNQPQHF
-	TRBJ1-4	-	TRBV28	TGTGCCAGCAGCATGGGGGGGGACTCACATGAAAAACTGTTTTTT	CASSMGGDSHEKLFF
-	TRBJ1-2	-	TRBV5-1	TGCGCCAGCAGCTTGGATGGGGGTATGGGAAGCTACACCTTC	CASSLDGGMGSYTF
-	TRBJ2-1	-	TRBV5-1	TGCGCCAGCAGCTTGGTGGGCGGGGAAACCTACAATGAGCAGTTCTTC	CASSLVGGETYNEQFF
-	TRBJ2-7	-	TRBV28	TGTGCCAGCAGTTTAAGGCAGGACTCCAACGAGCAGTACTTC	CASSLRQDSNEQYF
TRBD2	TRBJ2-1	-	TRBV9	TGTGCCAGCAGCGTAGCCGAGACTAGCCGCAATGAGCAGTTCTTC	CASSVAETSRNEQFF
-	TRBJ2-1	-	TRBV5-1	TGCGCCAGCAGCTTGCCTAGCGACGGCAATGAGCAGTTCTTC	CASSLPSDGNEQFF
-	TRBJ2-7	-	TRBV29-1	TGCAGCGTTGGGGCAGGGAGCTCCTACGAGCAGTACTTC	CSVGAGSSYEQYF
-	TRBJ2-7	-	TRBV11-2	TGTGCCAGCAGCTTAGGAGGGACGCAGTACTTC	CASSLGGTQYF
-	TRBJ1-2	-	TRBV11-2	TGTGCCAGCAGCTTAGGTGTGTCGGCGGCCTATGGCTACACCTTC	CASSLGVSAAYGYTF
-	TRBJ2-7	-	TRBV14	TGTGCCAGCAGCCGGGGGGCACAGCAGTACTTC	CASSRGAQQYF
-	TRBJ2-1	-	TRBV7-2	TGTGCCAGCAGACGCTACCGGGACCTACCGTCCGTCTTC	CASRRYRDLPSVF
-	TRBJ2-5	-	TRBV28	TGTGCCAGCAGCCTAATAGGCGACCTCCAAGAGACCCAGTACTTC	CASSLIGDLQETQYF
-	TRBJ2-7	-	TRBV28	TGTGCCAGCAGTTTACGCTACGAGCAGTACTTC	CASSLRYEQYF
-	TRBJ2-1	many	TRBV20-1	TGCAGTGCCCACGGGGCGGTCGAGCAGTTCTTC	CSAHGAVEQFF
TRBD2	TRBJ2-5	-	TRBV28	TGTGCCAGCACCTCTTCTGTTAGCGGGAGGCGAGAGACCCAGTACTTC	CASTSSVSGRRETQYF
TRBD2	TRBJ2-5	-	TRBV5-1	TGCGCCAGCAGCTTGTGGGGAGGGGCAGAGACCCAGTACTTC	CASSLWGGAETQYF
TRBD1	TRBJ1-2	-	TRBV7-9	TGTGCCAGCAGCTACCGGGACAGGGGAGACTATGGCTACACCTTC	CASSYRDRGDYGYTF
TRBD1	TRBJ2-3	-	TRBV28	TGTGCCAGCAGTGCTATAACAGGGGGCGGCACAGATACGCAGTATTTT	CASSAITGGGTDTQYF
-	TRBJ1-1	few	TRBV28	TGTGCCAGCAGTAAACCCCCAGCTGAAGCTTTCTTT	CASSKPPAEAFF
-	TRBJ1-5	few	TRBV28	TGTGCCAGCGAAGAACGGGACATTTACAATCAGCCCCAGCATTTT	CASEERDIYNQPQHF
-	TRBJ2-1	-	TRBV29-1	TGCAGCGCCACCGGGAGCTCCTACAATGAGCAGTTCTTC	CSATGSSYNEQFF
-	TRBJ2-5	-	TRBV19	TGTGCCAGTAGTATAGTAAACGGGTTGGAGACCCAGTACTTC	CASSIVNGLETQYF
TRBD2	TRBJ2-3	-	TRBV9	TGTGCCAGCAGCGTAGGATCTGCGGGAGGGTCTAGCACAGATACGCAGTATTTT	CASSVGSAGGSSTDTQYF